This entry lists 9 T cell receptor beta chains sequenced from one sample in a study of Ad26.COV2.S vaccination and SARS-CoV-2 variants. Sequencing was performed with immunoSEQ multiplex PCR; in TCRdb, only in-frame clones are kept and a portion is missing. Here the sample spans 240,000 or so clones, roughly 88% being singletons. The sample's treatment: 15 to 20 received Ad26.COV2.S at low or high dose, single or two shots; a few received placebo; per-sample allocation not given. The samples were gathered on day 63 after the first injection of vaccine or placebo. This specimen consisted of peripheral blood, obtained in a trial of Ad26.COV2.S vaccine versus placebo. These receptors all stem from a person aged 18-65 years who received the Ad26.COV2.S COVID-19 vaccine or a placebo.

In DNA form, the CDR3 reads TGTGCCAGCAGCCGAGGGGTTAACTATGGCTACACCTTC. Protein: CASSRGVNYGYTF. The chain has TRBV27 and TRBJ1-2, with a possible D match to TRBD1 (5 bases). V was shortened by 6 bases and J by 1 base, with 9 bases between the two germline ends. Germline values: CDR1 MNHEY, CDR2 SMNVEV (reference sequence). This CDR3 has 13 residues.

The genes are TRBV5-4 and TRBJ2-3; 9 bases are shared with TRBD2. V trimming: 6 bases; J trimming: 5 bases; junction bases outside the gene matches: 10. The germline V gene has CDR1 SGHNT and CDR2 YYREEE (reference sequence). This CDR3 region has 15 residues. The CDR3 sequence: CASTFRLAGRDTQYF. DNA for the CDR3: TGTGCCAGCACCTTTCGGCTAGCGGGACGAGATACGCAGTATTTT.

The rearrangement joins TRBV28 to TRBJ1-1; 8 nucleotides match TRBD1. Trimming took 3 bases from V and 11 from J; bases not matched to a gene: 2. CDR3 length equals 11 residues. Germline V gives CDR1 MDHEN, CDR2 SYDVKM. The CDR3 DNA follows: TGTGCCAGCAGTTTCAGGGGGCAGGCTTTCTTT. It specifies CASSFRGQAFF.

This chain links TRBV6-2 or TRBV6-3 with TRBJ1-5; 7 nucleotides line up with TRBD1. CDR1 MNHEY and CDR2 SVGEGT come from the germline V gene. CDR3 length equals 15 residues. The trim removed 2 bases at V and 4 bases at J, leaving 5 bases unmatched. The CDR3 DNA is TGTGCCAGCAGTTACCCCCCGACAGGGAATCAGCCCCAGCATTTT. Its translation is CASSYPPTGNQPQHF.

The genes are TRBV20-1 and TRBJ1-2; possible D gene TRBD1, 5 bases. The germline CDR1 and CDR2 sequences are DFQATT and SNEGSKA (reference sequence). Trimming shortened V by 0 bases and J by 7 bases, and 6 bases separated the two germline ends. This CDR3 has 11 residues. The CDR3 region is CSARDRAGYTF. The CDR3 region has the DNA TGCAGTGCTAGAGACAGGGCTGGCTACACCTTC.

V is TRBV27 and J is TRBJ1-1; TRBD1 is a possible D gene (6 bases). With 6 bases removed from V and 10 bases from J, the gap between germline ends came to 15 bases. Germline CDR1 is MNHEY and CDR2 is SMNVEV (reference sequence). The CDR3 extends over 12 amino acids. Here the CDR3 DNA reads TGTGCCAGCAGGAGGTTACAGGGCGTAGCTTTCTTT. Protein product: CASRRLQGVAFF.

The chain uses TRBV19 and TRBJ1-5; a weak D match, TRBD1 (6 bases). Germline CDR1 reads LNHDA; CDR2 reads SQIVND (reference sequence). The CDR3 is 19 residues long. The ends were cut back, 3 bases at V and 0 bases at J, with 21 bases in the middle. The CDR3 DNA follows: TGTGCCAGTAGTATCCTTAATGGGGGGGCTGGGTATAGCAATCAGCCCCAGCATTTT. It translates to CASSILNGGAGYSNQPQHF.

This rearrangement joins TRBV19 to TRBJ2-7; D gene ambiguous. The length of the CDR3 is 13 residues. CDR1 LNHDA and CDR2 SQIVND come from the germline V gene (reference sequence). Trimming took off 7 bases at V and 2 bases at J, with 12 bases between the two ends. The CDR3 DNA is TGTGCCAGTACCCTAGGACCTACCTACGAGCAGTACTTC. Residues: CASTLGPTYEQYF. Filled out from reference TRBV19 and TRBJ2-7, the complete variable domain reads DGGITQSPKYLFRKEGQNVTLSCEQNLNHDAMYWYRQDPGQGLRLIYYSQIVNDFQKGDIAEGYSVSREKKESFPLTVTSAQKNPTAFYLCASTLGPTYEQYFGPGTRLTVT.

This chain links TRBV6-2 or TRBV6-3 with TRBJ1-1; no reliable D call. The V end was cut by 4 bases, the J end by 1 base, with 7 bases between. This CDR3 spans 13 amino acids. CDR1 and CDR2 from the germline V gene are MNHEY and SVGEGT. Here the CDR3 reads CASSLKGNTEAFF. CDR3 DNA sequence: TGTGCCAGCAGTTTAAAGGGGAACACTGAAGCTTTCTTT.